A selection of T cell receptor beta chains follows, all from one sample in a study of blood T cell repertoires in COVID-19. Produced via immunoSEQ multiplex PCR; TCRdb's table is partial and in-frame only. In the table there are 150,000 to 160,000 clones, 75% to 90% of which are singletons. Sequenced: peripheral blood. The receptors were gathered from a woman between 40 and 50 years old with acute or convalescent COVID-19. Each CDR3 is given with its conserved first and last residue. D genes are given only for firm matches. A row's size may be missing; if present it is once, few, many or a size class.

j_call v_call clone_size d_call cdr3_nt cdr3_aa
TRBJ2-2 TRBV24-1 once TRBD1 TGTGCCACCAGTGACACGGACAGGGGCACCGGGGAGCTGTTTTTT CATSDTDRGTGELFF
TRBJ1-5 TRBV5-4 . . TGTGCCAGCAGCTTCCAGGGTGGGAGCAATCAGCCCCAGCATTTT CASSFQGGSNQPQHF
TRBJ2-5 TRBV12-5 . TRBD1 TGTGCTAGTGGTTCTCCGGGACAGGGAGAGACCCAGTACTTC CASGSPGQGETQYF
TRBJ2-7 TRBV29-1 . TRBD2 TGCAGCGCACACCCCGGGACTAGCGGGAGGGACTACGAGCAGTACTTC CSAHPGTSGRDYEQYF
TRBJ1-5 TRBV6-6 . TRBD1 TGTGCCAGCAGACCATCGGGGACAGTTAGCAATCAGCCCCAGCATTTT CASRPSGTVSNQPQHF
TRBJ2-3 TRBV11-3 . TRBD2 TGTGCCAGCAGCCCTAGGACTAGCGGGAAAGATACGCAGTATTTT CASSPRTSGKDTQYF
TRBJ2-3 TRBV2 once TRBD2 TGTGCCAGCTTAAGTAGCGGGGGTCCTTCGGGACCAGATACGCAGTATTTT CASLSSGGPSGPDTQYF
TRBJ1-1 TRBV5-1 . TRBD1 TGCGCCAGCAGCTTGGAGGGGGCGGGGCATGCTTTCTTT CASSLEGAGHAFF
TRBJ2-1 TRBV21-1 . . TGTGCCAGCAGCAAAGACCCCCGACAGGGTTCAGTGGGATACAATGAGCAGTTCTTC CASSKDPRQGSVGYNEQFF
TRBJ1-6 TRBV2 few . TGTGCCGGAGTCGGACGTACGGGGAATTCACCCCTCCACTTT CAGVGRTGNSPLHF
TRBJ2-2 TRBV11-2 . . TGTGCCAGCAGCGTGTCTTACGGGTCGTCCACCGGGGAGCTGTTTTTT CASSVSYGSSTGELFF
TRBJ2-1 TRBV7-9 . . TGTGCCAGCAGCCCGACAGGATCCGCAAAGTTCTTC CASSPTGSAKFF
TRBJ2-5 TRBV4-1 few . TGCGCCAGCAGCCAAGATAAAGGACAGATGGAGACCCAGTACTTC CASSQDKGQMETQYF
TRBJ2-2 TRBV19 . . TGTGCCAGTAACGGACAGTACACCGGGGAGCTGTTTTTT CASNGQYTGELFF
TRBJ2-3 TRBV5-1 . TRBD2 TGCGCCAGCAGCTTGGATTTGGGGCAGGTCGGGAGGGCAGATACGCAGTATTTT CASSLDLGQVGRADTQYF
TRBJ2-2 TRBV4-1 . TRBD2 TGCGCCAGCAGCCATCAACTACTAGCGGGAAGCGGGGAGCTGTTTTTT CASSHQLLAGSGELFF
TRBJ1-1 TRBV12-3/TRBV12-4 . . TGTGCCAGCAGTTTTGGGCCAGGCAGTGAAGCTTTCTTT CASSFGPGSEAFF
TRBJ1-2 TRBV9 . . TGTGCCAGCAGCTTGCGCTACTATGGCTACACCTTC CASSLRYYGYTF
TRBJ2-3 TRBV18 . . TGTGCCAGCTCACGCGAGAGCACAGATACGCAGTATTTT CASSRESTDTQYF
TRBJ2-2 TRBV11-2 . TRBD1 TGTGCCAGCAGACGGACAGGGTCCGGGGGTCGGGGCGGGGAGCTGTTTTTT CASRRTGSGGRGGELFF
TRBJ2-1 TRBV7-3 . . TGTGCCAGCAGTTCTGGGGGACAACTTTACAATGAGCAGTTCTTC CASSSGGQLYNEQFF
TRBJ2-2 TRBV18 . . TGTGCCAGCTCACTAGTAAACCCCGGGGAGCTGTTTTTT CASSLVNPGELFF
TRBJ1-2 TRBV30 . TRBD1 TGTGCCTGGAGTGCGACAGGGGGCAACTATGGCTACACCTTC CAWSATGGNYGYTF
TRBJ1-2 TRBV7-9 . . TGTGCCAGCAGCTTACAGGTCTATGGCTACACCTTC CASSLQVYGYTF
TRBJ2-1 TRBV27 . . TGTGCCAGCACGCTAGCTTCGTCCAATGAGCAGTTCTTC CASTLASSNEQFF
TRBJ2-2 TRBV7-6 . . TGTGCCAGCATTCCCCCCTACACCGGGGAGGGGGAGCTGTTTTTT CASIPPYTGEGELFF
TRBJ1-6 TRBV6-2/TRBV6-3 . . TGTGCCAGCAGTACAGCCGTCGGTAATTCACCCCTCCACTTT CASSTAVGNSPLHF
TRBJ2-7 TRBV28 . . TGTGCCAGCAGCCAACCGGGTCCCGACTCACTAATTCGCTACGAGCAGTACTTC CASSQPGPDSLIRYEQYF
TRBJ2-7 TRBV15 . TRBD1 TGTGCCACCAGCAGACGACAGGGGGAGGGCTCCGAGCAGTACTTC CATSRRQGEGSEQYF
TRBJ2-1 TRBV5-1 . . TGCGCCAGCAGCTTGACTAGCAATGAGCAGTTCTTC CASSLTSNEQFF
TRBJ2-5 TRBV11-2 . . TGTGCCAGCAGCTTAGATCCTAACAGGGAAGAGACCCAGTACTTC CASSLDPNREETQYF
TRBJ2-1 TRBV30 . . TGTGCCTGGAGGACTAACTCCATTTTAAGGGAGCAGTTCTTC CAWRTNSILREQFF
TRBJ2-2 TRBV9 . . TGTGCCAGCAGCCTCGGGAGCACGAACACCGGGGAGCTGTTTTTT CASSLGSTNTGELFF
TRBJ2-3 TRBV24-1 . TRBD2 TGTGCCACCAGCGGAAAGTCGACAAGCGGGACCCGCACAGATACGCAGTATTTT CATSGKSTSGTRTDTQYF
TRBJ1-6 TRBV6-1 once . TGTGCCAGCAGTGAAGGGGAGCAGGGGTCGGCACCCCTCCACTTT CASSEGEQGSAPLHF
TRBJ2-5 TRBV5-6 . . TGTGCCAGCAGCTATAGTGCGACCCAGTACTTC CASSYSATQYF
TRBJ2-5 TRBV12-3/TRBV12-4 . TRBD1 TGTGCCAGCAACGACAGGGGTCAAGAGACCCAGTACTTC CASNDRGQETQYF
TRBJ1-2 TRBV4-2 few . TGTGCCAGCAGCCCCGAGACCAGGTTCGGCTACACCTTC CASSPETRFGYTF
TRBJ1-3 TRBV30 . . TGTGCCTGGAGTGTCCCATCCTCTGGAAACACCATATATTTT CAWSVPSSGNTIYF
TRBJ2-3 TRBV5-1 . . TGCGCCAGCAGCTTGTCTGCGGGGGCCACAGATACGCAGTATTTT CASSLSAGATDTQYF
TRBJ1-4 TRBV28 . . TGTGCCATAAAAACAGGGCCCAATGAAAAACTGTTTTTT CAIKTGPNEKLFF
TRBJ1-5 TRBV28 . TRBD1 TGTGCCAGCAGCCCGGGACAGACCAATCAGCCCCAGCATTTT CASSPGQTNQPQHF
TRBJ2-3 TRBV27 . . TGTGCCAGCAGTTTACGCGGGACAGATACGCAGTATTTT CASSLRGTDTQYF
TRBJ1-2 TRBV28 . TRBD1 TGTGCCAGCAGAAGACAGGGGGCTGGCTACACCTTC CASRRQGAGYTF
TRBJ2-3 TRBV3-1/TRBV3-2 . . TGTGCCAGCAGCCCGGGGTACACGACAGATACGCAGTATTTT CASSPGYTTDTQYF
TRBJ2-2 TRBV11-1 few . TGTGCCAGCAGTGTAAAGGTTAGCGGTACCGGGGAGCTGTTTTTT CASSVKVSGTGELFF
TRBJ2-2 TRBV30 once TRBD2 TGTGCCACAACAGTAGCGGGAGCGAACACCGGGGAGCTGTTTTTT CATTVAGANTGELFF
TRBJ1-2 TRBV2 . TRBD1 TGTGCCAGCAGTGGCAGGACAGGGTATGGCTACACCTTC CASSGRTGYGYTF
TRBJ1-6 TRBV18 . TRBD1 TGTGCCAGCTCACAGGGACAGAATAATTCACCCCTCCACTTT CASSQGQNNSPLHF
TRBJ2-2 TRBV5-1 . TRBD2 TGCGCCAGCAGCTTGGCCCTCAGCGGGGTCACCGGGGAGCTGTTTTTT CASSLALSGVTGELFF
TRBJ2-1 TRBV23-1 . . TGCGCCAGCAGTCATCCGAGGACACTGGGATTCTTC CASSHPRTLGFF
TRBJ1-2 TRBV27 . . TGTGCCAGCAGTTTCCTCCCAGGGGCAGGGGCTGGGGGCTACACCTTC CASSFLPGAGAGGYTF
TRBJ2-3 TRBV28 . TRBD2 TGTGCCAGCAGCCAAACTCGGGACTACCGCGGCCAAACAGATACGCAGTATTTT CASSQTRDYRGQTDTQYF
TRBJ1-3 TRBV7-9 . . TGTGCCAGCACCCAACCGGGGTCTGGAAACACCATATATTTT CASTQPGSGNTIYF